Sequencing of this TCR beta chain was carried out in a study of T cell responses to AZD1222 COVID-19 vaccine. TCRdb's table, derived via immunoSEQ multiplex PCR, lists solely in-frame clones and lacks some. The data hold about 150,000 clones, with under 95% observed a single time. The CDR3 runs to 14 residues. Per germline, CDR1 SGHNT and CDR2 YYREEE (reference sequence). Deletions cut 4 bases from V and 5 bases from J, with 12 bases between. Study results and caveats: The breadth and depth of Spike-specific TCRs increased once two AZD1222 doses had been given. Females made up more of the donors, who were largely white British, and clonal diversity may have come out too low.

The table lists this clone with a few counts. Its cognate antigen is unknown. Sample: peripheral blood, taken on day 0 of AZD1222 vaccination. The receptor comes from an adult in good health. V gene TRBV5-4 combines with J gene TRBJ2-2; D uncertain. CDR3 coding DNA: TGTGCCAGCAGCGGGAAGGGCTTTACCGGGGAGCTGTTTTTT. This translates into CASSGKGFTGELFF.